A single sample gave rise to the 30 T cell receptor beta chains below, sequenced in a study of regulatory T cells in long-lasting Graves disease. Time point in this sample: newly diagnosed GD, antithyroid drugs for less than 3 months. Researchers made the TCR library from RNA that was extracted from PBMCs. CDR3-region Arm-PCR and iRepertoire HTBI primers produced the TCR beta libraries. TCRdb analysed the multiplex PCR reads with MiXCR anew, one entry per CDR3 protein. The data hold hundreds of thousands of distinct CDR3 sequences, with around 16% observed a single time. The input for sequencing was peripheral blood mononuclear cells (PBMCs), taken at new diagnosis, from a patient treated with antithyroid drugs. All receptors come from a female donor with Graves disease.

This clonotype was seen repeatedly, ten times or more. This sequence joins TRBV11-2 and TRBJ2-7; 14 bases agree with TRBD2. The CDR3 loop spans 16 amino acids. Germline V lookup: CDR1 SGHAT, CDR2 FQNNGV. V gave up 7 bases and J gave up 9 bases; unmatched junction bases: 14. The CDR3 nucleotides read TGTGCCAGCACCCGTGCGGCGGGACTAGCGGGAGTGGGGCAGTACTTC. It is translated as CASTRAAGLAGVGQYF. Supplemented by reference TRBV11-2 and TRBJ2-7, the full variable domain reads EAGVAQSPRYKIIEKRQSVAFWCNPISGHATLYWYQQILGQGPKLLIQFQNNGVVDDSQLPKDRFSAERLKGVDSTLKIQPAKLEDSAVYLCASTRAAGLAGVGQYFGPGTRLTVT.

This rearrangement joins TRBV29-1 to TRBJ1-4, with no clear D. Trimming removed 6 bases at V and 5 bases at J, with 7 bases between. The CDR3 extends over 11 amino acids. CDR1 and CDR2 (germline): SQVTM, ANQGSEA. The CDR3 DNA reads TGCAGCGTCGCCGACAATGAAAAACTGTTTTTT. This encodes CSVADNEKLFF. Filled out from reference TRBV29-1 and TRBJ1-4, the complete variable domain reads SAVISQKPSRDICQRGTSLTIQCQVDSQVTMMFWYRQQPGQSLTLIATANQGSEATYESGFVIDKFPISRPNLTFSTLTVSNMSPEDSSIYLCSVADNEKLFFGSGTQLSVL.

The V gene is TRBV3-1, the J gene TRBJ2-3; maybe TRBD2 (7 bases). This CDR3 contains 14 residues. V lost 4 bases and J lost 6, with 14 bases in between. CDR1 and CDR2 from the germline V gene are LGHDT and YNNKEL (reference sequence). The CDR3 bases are TGTGCCAGCAGCCTCGGGGGGCCGTTGGATACGCAGTATTTT. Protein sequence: CASSLGGPLDTQYF.

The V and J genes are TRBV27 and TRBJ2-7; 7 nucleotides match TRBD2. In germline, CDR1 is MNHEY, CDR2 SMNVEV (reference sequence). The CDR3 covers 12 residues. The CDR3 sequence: CATGGSAYEQYF. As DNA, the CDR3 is TGTGCGACGGGGGGAAGTGCCTACGAGCAGTACTTC.

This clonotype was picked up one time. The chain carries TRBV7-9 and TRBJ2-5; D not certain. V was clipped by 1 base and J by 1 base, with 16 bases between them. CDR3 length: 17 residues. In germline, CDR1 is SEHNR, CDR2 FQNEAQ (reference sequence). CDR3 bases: TGTGCCAGCAGCTTAGTGCCGACTTGGGTCGTCCAAGAGACCCAGTACTTC. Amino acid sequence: CASSLVPTWVVQETQYF.

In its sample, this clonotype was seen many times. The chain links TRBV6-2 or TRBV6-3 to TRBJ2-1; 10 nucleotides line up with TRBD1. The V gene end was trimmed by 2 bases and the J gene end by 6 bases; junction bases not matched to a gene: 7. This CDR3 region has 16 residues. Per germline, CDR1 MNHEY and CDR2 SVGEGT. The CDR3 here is CASSYGRTGGFNEQFF. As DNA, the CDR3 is TGTGCCAGCAGTTACGGAAGGACAGGGGGTTTCAATGAGCAGTTCTTC.

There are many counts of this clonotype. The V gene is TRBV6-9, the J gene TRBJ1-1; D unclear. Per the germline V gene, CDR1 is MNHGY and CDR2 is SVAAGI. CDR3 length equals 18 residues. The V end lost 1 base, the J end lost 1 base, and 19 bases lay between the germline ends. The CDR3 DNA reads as TGTGCCAGCAGTTATTGGTTGTTCGGTGGACTCTCGAACACTGAAGCTTTCTTT. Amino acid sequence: CASSYWLFGGLSNTEAFF.

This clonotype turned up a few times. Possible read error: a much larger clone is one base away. In DNA, the CDR3 is TGTGCCAGCGCCCAAGGGGTTACCCCTGGAAACACCATATATTTT. Its translation is CASAQGVTPGNTIYF. This sequence joins TRBV2 and TRBJ1-3, with a tentative D call TRBD1 (5 bases). The CDR3 loop spans 15 amino acids. The germline V gene has CDR1 SNHLY and CDR2 FYNNEI. V lost 8 bases to trimming and J lost 2 bases, with 16 bases between them.

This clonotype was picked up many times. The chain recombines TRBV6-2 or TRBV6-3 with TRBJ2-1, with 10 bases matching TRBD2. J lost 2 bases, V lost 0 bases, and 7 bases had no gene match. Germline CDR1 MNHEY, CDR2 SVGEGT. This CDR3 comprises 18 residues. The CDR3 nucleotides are TGTGCCAGCAGTTACTCGATAAGCGGGGGGGCCCCCTACAATGAGCAGTTCTTC. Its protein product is CASSYSISGGAPYNEQFF.

The CDR3 reads CASSLSTSEYNEQFF. CDR3 in DNA: TGTGCCAGCAGCTTAAGCACTAGCGAGTACAATGAGCAGTTCTTC. This chain joins TRBV7-9 and TRBJ2-1, with 7 bases identical to TRBD2. This CDR3 region has 15 residues. With V trimmed by 2 bases and J by 4 bases, 5 bases remained unmatched. Germline V gives CDR1 SEHNR, CDR2 FQNEAQ (reference sequence).

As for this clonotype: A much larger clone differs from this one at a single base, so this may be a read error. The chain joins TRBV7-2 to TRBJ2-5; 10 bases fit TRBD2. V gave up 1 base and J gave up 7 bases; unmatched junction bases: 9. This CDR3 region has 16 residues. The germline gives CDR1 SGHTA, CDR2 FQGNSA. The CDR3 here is CASSLELAGGKGTQYF. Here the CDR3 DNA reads TGTGCCAGCAGCTTAGAGTTAGCGGGAGGTAAAGGGACCCAGTACTTC.

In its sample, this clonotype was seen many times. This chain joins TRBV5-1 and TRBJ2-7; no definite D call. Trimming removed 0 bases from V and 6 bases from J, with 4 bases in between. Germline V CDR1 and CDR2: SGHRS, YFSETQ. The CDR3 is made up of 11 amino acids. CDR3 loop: CASSLETEQYF. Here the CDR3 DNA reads TGCGCCAGCAGCTTGGAGACCGAGCAGTACTTC.

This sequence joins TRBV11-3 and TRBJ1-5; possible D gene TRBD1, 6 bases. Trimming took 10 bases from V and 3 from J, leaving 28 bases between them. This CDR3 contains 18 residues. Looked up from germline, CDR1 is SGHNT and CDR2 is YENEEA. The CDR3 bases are TGTGCCAACCGTGGACCCCCCCGGGGGCTCTTTAACAATCAGCCCCAGCATTTT. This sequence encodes CANRGPPRGLFNNQPQHF. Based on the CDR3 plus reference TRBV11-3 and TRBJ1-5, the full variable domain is EAGVVQSPRYKIIEKKQPVAFWCNPISGHNTLYWYLQNLGQGPELLIRYENEEAVDDSQLPKDRFSAERLKGVDSTLKIQPAELGDSAVYLCANRGPPRGLFNNQPQHFGDGTRLSIL.

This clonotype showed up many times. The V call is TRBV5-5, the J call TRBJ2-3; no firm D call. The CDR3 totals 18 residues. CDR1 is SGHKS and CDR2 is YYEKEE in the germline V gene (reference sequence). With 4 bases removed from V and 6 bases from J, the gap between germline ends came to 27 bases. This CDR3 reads CASSSFRHLVVLRDTQYF. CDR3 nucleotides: TGTGCCAGCAGCAGCTTCCGGCATCTAGTTGTATTGCGGGATACGCAGTATTTT.

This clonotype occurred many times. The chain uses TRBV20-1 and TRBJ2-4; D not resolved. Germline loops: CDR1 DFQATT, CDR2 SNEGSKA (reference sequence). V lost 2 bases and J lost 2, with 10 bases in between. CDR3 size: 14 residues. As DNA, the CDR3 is TGCAGTGCTAGATCCAGCGAGACCAAAAACATTCAGTACTTC. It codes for CSARSSETKNIQYF.

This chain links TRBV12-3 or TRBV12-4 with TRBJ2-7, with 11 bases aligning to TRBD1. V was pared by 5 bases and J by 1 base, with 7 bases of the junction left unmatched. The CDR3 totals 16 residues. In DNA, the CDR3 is TGTGCCAGCAGTCAGCGGGGGACAGGGGGGTCCTACGAGCAGTACTTC. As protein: CASSQRGTGGSYEQYF.

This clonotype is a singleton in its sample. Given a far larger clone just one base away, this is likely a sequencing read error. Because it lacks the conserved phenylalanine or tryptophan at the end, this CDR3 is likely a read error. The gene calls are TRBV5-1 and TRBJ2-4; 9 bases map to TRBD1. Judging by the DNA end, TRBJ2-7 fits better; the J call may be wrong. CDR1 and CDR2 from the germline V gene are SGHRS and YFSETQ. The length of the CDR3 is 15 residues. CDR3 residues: CASSFTGGSSYEQYL. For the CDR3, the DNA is TGCGCCAGCAGCTTTACAGGGGGCAGCTCCTACGAGCAGTACCTC.

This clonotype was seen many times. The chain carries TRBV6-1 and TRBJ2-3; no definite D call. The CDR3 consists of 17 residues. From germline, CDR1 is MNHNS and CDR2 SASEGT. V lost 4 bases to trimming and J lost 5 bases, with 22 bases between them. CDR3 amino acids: CASSARHGWVTVDTQYF. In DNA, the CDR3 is TGTGCCAGCAGTGCTAGACATGGGTGGGTCACGGTAGATACGCAGTATTTT.

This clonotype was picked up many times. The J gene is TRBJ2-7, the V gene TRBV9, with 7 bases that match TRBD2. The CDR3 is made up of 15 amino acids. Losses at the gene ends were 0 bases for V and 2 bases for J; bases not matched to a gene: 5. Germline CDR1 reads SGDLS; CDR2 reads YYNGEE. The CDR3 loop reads CASSVEASGPYEQYF. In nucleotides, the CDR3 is TGTGCCAGCAGCGTAGAGGCTAGCGGACCCTACGAGCAGTACTTC.

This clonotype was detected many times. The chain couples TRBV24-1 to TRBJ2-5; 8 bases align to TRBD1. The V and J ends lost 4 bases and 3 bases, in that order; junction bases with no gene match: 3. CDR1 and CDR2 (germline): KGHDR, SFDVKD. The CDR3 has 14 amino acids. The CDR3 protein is CATSDPDREETQYF. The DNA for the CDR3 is TGTGCCACCAGTGACCCGGACAGGGAAGAGACCCAGTACTTC.

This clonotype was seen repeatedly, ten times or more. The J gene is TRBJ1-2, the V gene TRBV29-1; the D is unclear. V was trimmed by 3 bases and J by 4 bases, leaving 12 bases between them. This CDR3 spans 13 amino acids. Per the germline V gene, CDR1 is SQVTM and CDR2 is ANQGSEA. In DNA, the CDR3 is TGCAGCGTTGACCGAAATGTTGGCTATGGCTACACCTTC. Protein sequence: CSVDRNVGYGYTF.

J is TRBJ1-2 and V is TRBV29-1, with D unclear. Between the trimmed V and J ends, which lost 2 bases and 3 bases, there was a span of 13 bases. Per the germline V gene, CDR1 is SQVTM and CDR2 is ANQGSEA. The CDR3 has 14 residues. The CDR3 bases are TGCAGCGTTGAATTGGGTTTGGGGTACTATGGCTACACCTTC. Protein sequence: CSVELGLGYYGYTF.

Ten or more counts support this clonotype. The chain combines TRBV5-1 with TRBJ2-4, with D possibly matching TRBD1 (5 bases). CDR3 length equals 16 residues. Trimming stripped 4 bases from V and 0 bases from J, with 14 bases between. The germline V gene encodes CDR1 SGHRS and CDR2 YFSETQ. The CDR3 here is CASSPPGMGAKNIQYF. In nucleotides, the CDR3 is TGCGCCAGCAGCCCGCCAGGGATGGGAGCCAAAAACATTCAGTACTTC.

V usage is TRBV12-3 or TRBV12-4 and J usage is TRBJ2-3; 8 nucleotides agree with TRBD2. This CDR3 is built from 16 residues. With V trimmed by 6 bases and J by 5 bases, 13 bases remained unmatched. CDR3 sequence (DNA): TGTGCCAGCAGCCGTAACAGCGGGAGTGTTTTAGATACGCAGTATTTT. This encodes CASSRNSGSVLDTQYF.

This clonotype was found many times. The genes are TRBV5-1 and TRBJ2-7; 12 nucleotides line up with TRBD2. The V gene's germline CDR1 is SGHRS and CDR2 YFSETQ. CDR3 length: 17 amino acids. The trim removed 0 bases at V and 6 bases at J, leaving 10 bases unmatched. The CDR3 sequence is CASSLGELILAGGEQYF. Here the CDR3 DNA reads TGCGCCAGCAGCTTGGGGGAACTAATACTAGCGGGAGGCGAGCAGTACTTC.

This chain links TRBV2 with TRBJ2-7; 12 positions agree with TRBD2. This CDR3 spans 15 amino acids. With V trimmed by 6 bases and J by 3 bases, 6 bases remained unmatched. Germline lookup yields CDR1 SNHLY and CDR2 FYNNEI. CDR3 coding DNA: TGTGCCAGCAGGCTAGCGGGAGGGGGGAGCTACGAGCAGTACTTC. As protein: CASRLAGGGSYEQYF. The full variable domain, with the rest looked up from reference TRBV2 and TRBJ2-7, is EPEVTQTPSHQVTQMGQEVILRCVPISNHLYFYWYRQILGQKVEFLVSFYNNEISEKSEIFDDQFSVERPDGSNFTLKIRSTKLEDSAMYFCASRLAGGGSYEQYFGPGTRLTVT.

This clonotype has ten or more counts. CDR3 in DNA: TGTGCCAGCAGTGGGACCGGGACAGGGCAAGAGACCCAGTACTTC. Residues: CASSGTGTGQETQYF. V and J are TRBV6-1 and TRBJ2-5; 9 bases match TRBD1. CDR3 length: 15 residues. Germline V gene data show CDR1 as MNHNS and CDR2 as SASEGT. The J segment lost 2 bases and the V segment lost 4 bases, leaving 5 bases of the junction unmatched.

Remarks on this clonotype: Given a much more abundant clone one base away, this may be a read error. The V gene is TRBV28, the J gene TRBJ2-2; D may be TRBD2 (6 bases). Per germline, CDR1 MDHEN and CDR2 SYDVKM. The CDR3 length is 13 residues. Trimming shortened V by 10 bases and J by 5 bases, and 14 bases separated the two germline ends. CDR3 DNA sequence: TGTGCCACTCGGGGGATCTTTACCGGGGAGCTGTTTTTT. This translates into CATRGIFTGELFF. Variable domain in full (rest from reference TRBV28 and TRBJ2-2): DVKVTQSSRYLVKRTGEKVFLECVQDMDHENMFWYRQDPGLGLRLIYFSYDVKMKEKGDIPEGYSVSREKKERFSLILESASTNQTSMYLCATRGIFTGELFFGEGSRLTVL.

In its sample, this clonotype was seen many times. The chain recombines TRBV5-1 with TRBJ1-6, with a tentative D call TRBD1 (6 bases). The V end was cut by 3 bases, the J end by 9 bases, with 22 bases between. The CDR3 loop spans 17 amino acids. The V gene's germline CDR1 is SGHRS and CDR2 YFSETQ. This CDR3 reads CASSSDQGTGLRSPLHF. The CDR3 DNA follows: TGCGCCAGCAGCTCGGACCAGGGAACAGGGCTCCGTTCACCCCTCCACTTT.

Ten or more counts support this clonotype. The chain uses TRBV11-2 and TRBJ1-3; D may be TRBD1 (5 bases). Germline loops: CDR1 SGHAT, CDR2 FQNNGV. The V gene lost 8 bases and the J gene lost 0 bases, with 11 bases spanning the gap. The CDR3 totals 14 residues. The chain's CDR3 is CASRDDSSGNTIYF. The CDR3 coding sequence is TGTGCCAGCCGCGATGACAGCTCTGGAAACACCATATATTTT.